This TCR beta chain was profiled in a study of graft-versus-host responses after intestinal transplantation. Study information: Recipients had transplants, and these were multivisceral, liver-intestinal, or isolated intestinal. Every transplant recipient was induced with anti-thymocyte globulin, then maintained on tacrolimus and steroids for around 3 years. Study results and limitations: Present in recipient marrow, GvH clones included some that appeared first in ileum or blood.

CDR1 and CDR2 from the germline V gene are SGHVS and FNYEAQ. V dropped 5 bases and J dropped 3 bases, with 25 bases sitting between them. The CDR3 has 18 residues. As for this clone: Its target is unknown.

The table came from immunoSEQ multiplex PCR; TCRdb's copy has only in-frame clones and leaves some out. This table holds 140,000 or so clones, 80% to 95% found once. The sequencing here drew on unstimulated CD4+ T cells sorted from spleen or lymph node cells, taken before intestinal transplant. V usage is TRBV7-6 and J usage is TRBJ2-5; D perhaps matches TRBD2 (9 bases). The receptor was isolated from a human donor who received an intestinal transplant. CDR3 protein: CASSPGGILREGEETQYF. DNA of the CDR3: TGTGCCAGCAGCCCAGGGGGCATTTTGCGGGAGGGCGAAGAGACCCAGTACTTC.